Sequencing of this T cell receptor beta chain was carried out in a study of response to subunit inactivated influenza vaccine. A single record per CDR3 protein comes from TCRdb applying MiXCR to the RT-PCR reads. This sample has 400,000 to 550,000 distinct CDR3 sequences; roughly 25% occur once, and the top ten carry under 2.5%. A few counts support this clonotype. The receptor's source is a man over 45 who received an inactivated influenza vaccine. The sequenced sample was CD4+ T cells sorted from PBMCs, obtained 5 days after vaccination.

Here the CDR3 DNA reads TGCGCCAGCAGTGAGTCGAGGATCAGTAAAGAGACCCAGTACTTC. Protein product: CASSESRISKETQYF. The V call is TRBV10-2, the J call TRBJ2-5; D gene unclear. The CDR3 is 15 amino acids. V lost 0 bases and J lost 3, with 11 bases in between. Germline V gives CDR1 WSHSY, CDR2 SAAADI.